What follows are 8 T cell receptor beta chains derived from one specimen sequenced in a study of human T cells and chemical hapten exposure. Described time point: patch test 1, 2 weeks after DPC sensitization. Treatment here: therapeutic diphenylcyclopropenone sensitization with weekly scalp DPC. TCRdb reprocessed the RACE reads with MiXCR, giving one entry per CDR3 protein. The table shows around 150,000 distinct CDR3 sequences, with more than 14% occurring only once. Sequencing was performed on whole blood, taken in connection with sensitization to the hapten diphenylcyclopropenone (DPC). These receptor sequences come from a young woman with alopecia areata. Some clones in this sample may be carry-over from other donors' samples.

The rearrangement links TRBV5-1 to TRBJ1-2; TRBD1 might be the D (5 bases). Per germline, CDR1 SGHRS and CDR2 YFSETQ. Trimming left V 0 bases short and J 8 bases short, with 11 bases between. The CDR3 is made up of 13 amino acids. The CDR3 DNA sequence: TGCGCCAGCAGCTTGGAAGGGACGGGCGGCTACACCTTC. Its protein is CASSLEGTGGYTF.

The chain combines TRBV3-1 with TRBJ2-1; 10 bases are a match to TRBD2. The CDR3 is 16 amino acids. Trimming cost V 4 bases and J 3 bases; bases outside gene matches: 6. Germline CDR1 is LGHDT and CDR2 is YNNKEL (reference sequence). The CDR3 nucleotides read TGTGCCAGCAGCCTAAGACTAGCGGGCTACTACAATGAGCAGTTCTTC. It translates to CASSLRLAGYYNEQFF.

This clonotype was counted only a few times. The rearrangement joins TRBV6-1 to TRBJ2-2, with D hard to call. The CDR3 is 13 residues long. CDR1 is MNHNS, CDR2 SASEGT, per germline. Trimming cost V 1 base and J 5 bases, with 5 bases left between them. CDR3 DNA: TGTGCCAGCAGTGAAGTTACAACCGGGGAGCTGTTTTTT. It encodes CASSEVTTGELFF.

This clonotype has just a few counts. The rearrangement joins TRBV10-2 to TRBJ2-2; D gene unclear. Looked up from germline, CDR1 is WSHSY and CDR2 is SAAADI. The germline V and J ends were trimmed by 7 bases and 6 bases, with 12 bases remaining between them. The CDR3 is made up of 13 amino acids. The CDR3 nucleotides read TGCGCCAGCACCCTCGGTGGGGCCGGGGAGCTGTTTTTT. Amino acid sequence: CASTLGGAGELFF.

The chain is built from TRBV6-2 or TRBV6-3 and TRBJ2-7; D is uncertain. Germline-derived CDR1 and CDR2 are MNHEY and SVGEGT. V was clipped by 6 bases and J by 1 base, with 13 bases between them. The CDR3 is 14 amino acids. The CDR3 loop is CASRTGPPSYEQYF. The CDR3 nucleotides read TGTGCCAGCAGGACCGGACCTCCATCCTACGAGCAGTACTTC.

This chain links TRBV28 with TRBJ2-7, with D possibly TRBD2 on 6 matching bases. This CDR3 has 14 amino acids. Between the trimmed V and J ends, which lost 4 bases and 4 bases, there was a span of 14 bases. The germline V gene has CDR1 MDHEN and CDR2 SYDVKM. This CDR3 is CASSSAGTFYEQYF. CDR3 nucleotides: TGTGCCAGCAGTTCCGCCGGGACTTTTTACGAGCAGTACTTC.

The chain employs TRBV28 and TRBJ2-7; D remains ambiguous. The germline CDR1 and CDR2 sequences are MDHEN and SYDVKM. Trimming took 9 bases from V and 4 from J, leaving 10 bases between them. The CDR3 has 11 amino acids. CDR3 in amino acids: CARISSYEQYF. Here the CDR3 DNA reads TGTGCCAGAATAAGCTCTTACGAGCAGTACTTC.

The table lists this clonotype with a few counts. The CDR3 nucleotides are TGTGCCAGCAGTGGACCCGCCGCAGATACGCAGTATTTT. This encodes CASSGPAADTQYF. The rearrangement links TRBV7-2 to TRBJ2-3; D uncertain. CDR3 length: 13 residues. V lost 6 bases and J 4 bases, leaving 11 bases between the germline ends. CDR1 is SGHTA and CDR2 is FQGNSA in the germline V gene.